What follows are 25 T cell receptor beta chains derived from one specimen sequenced in a study of blood T cell repertoires in COVID-19. Data came from immunoSEQ multiplex PCR; TCRdb stores just in-frame clones and leaves some out. The sample lists about 260,000 clones; roughly 86% were seen once. Sequencing input: peripheral blood. Source of these receptors: a man between 40 and 49 years old with active or convalescent COVID-19.

J is TRBJ2-7 and V is TRBV19; TRBD2 might be the D (6 bases). Germline V gives CDR1 LNHDA, CDR2 SQIVND (reference sequence). This CDR3 spans 14 amino acids. V lost 6 bases and J 0 bases, leaving 12 bases between the germline ends. This CDR3 reads CASRPSETSYEQYF. CDR3 in DNA: TGTGCCAGTAGGCCTAGCGAGACCTCCTACGAGCAGTACTTC. Full variable domain (rest looked up from reference TRBV19 and TRBJ2-7): DGGITQSPKYLFRKEGQNVTLSCEQNLNHDAMYWYRQDPGQGLRLIYYSQIVNDFQKGDIAEGYSVSREKKESFPLTVTSAQKNPTAFYLCASRPSETSYEQYFGPGTRLTVT.

This clone occurred once. This chain uses TRBV19 with TRBJ1-5; no reliable D call. CDR1 is LNHDA, CDR2 SQIVND, per germline (reference sequence). Trimming stripped 3 bases from V and 3 bases from J, with 15 bases between. This CDR3 comprises 16 residues. The CDR3 here is CASSIRRQGPNQPQHF. The CDR3 DNA reads TGTGCCAGTAGTATTCGCCGACAAGGCCCCAATCAGCCCCAGCATTTT.

This clone was seen just once. The genes are TRBV30 and TRBJ2-3; D might be TRBD2 (7 bases). This CDR3 is 15 amino acids long. Trimming removed 2 bases from V and 2 bases from J, with 14 bases in between. Per germline, CDR1 GTSNPN and CDR2 SVGIG (reference sequence). As DNA, the CDR3 is TGTGCCTGGAGTTCTTTGGGGGGGCACACAGATACGCAGTATTTT. Its protein is CAWSSLGGHTDTQYF.

J is TRBJ1-3 and V is TRBV19; TRBD1 aligns across 8 bases. Looked up from germline, CDR1 is LNHDA and CDR2 is SQIVND (reference sequence). The CDR3 has 15 residues. V lost 9 bases to trimming and J lost 0 bases; unmatched junction nucleotides: 7. CDR3 in amino acids: CASRDRPNSGNTIYF. CDR3 in DNA: TGTGCCAGCCGGGACAGGCCCAACTCTGGAAACACCATATATTTT.

The chain carries TRBV24-1 and TRBJ2-3; 7 bases map to TRBD1. Per germline, CDR1 KGHDR and CDR2 SFDVKD. This CDR3 is 15 amino acids long. V was clipped by 4 bases and J by 4 bases; unmatched bases: 7. The CDR3 spells CATSDSGQASDTQYF. CDR3 DNA: TGTGCCACCAGTGACTCCGGACAGGCCTCAGATACGCAGTATTTT.

V is TRBV5-6 and J is TRBJ2-1; 13 bases fit TRBD2. With V trimmed by 4 bases and J by 6 bases, 7 bases remained unmatched. This CDR3 spans 16 amino acids. From germline, CDR1 is SGHDT and CDR2 YYEEEE. The CDR3 loop reads CASSVTGTSGVNEQFF. CDR3 coding DNA: TGTGCCAGCAGCGTAACCGGGACTAGCGGGGTCAATGAGCAGTTCTTC. Full variable domain (missing parts from reference TRBV5-6 and TRBJ2-1): DAGVTQSPTHLIKTRGQQVTLRCSPKSGHDTVSWYQQALGQGPQFIFQYYEEEERQRGNFPDRFSGHQFPNYSSELNVNALLLGDSALYLCASSVTGTSGVNEQFFGPGTRLTVL.

The chain recombines TRBV19 with TRBJ1-2, with 10 bases lining up with TRBD1. Trimming at V came to 5 bases and at J to 8 bases, leaving 11 bases not matched to a gene. The CDR3 is 15 residues long. CDR1 is LNHDA, CDR2 SQIVND, per germline (reference sequence). The CDR3 loop reads CASSPPGGQGRGYTF. CDR3 bases: TGTGCCAGTAGTCCCCCAGGGGGACAGGGGAGGGGCTACACCTTC.

This sequence joins TRBV5-5 and TRBJ2-5, with 9 bases identical to TRBD1. This CDR3 is built from 16 residues. With 4 bases clipped from V and 5 bases from J, the junction kept 12 bases outside the gene matches. Germline lookup yields CDR1 SGHKS and CDR2 YYEKEE (reference sequence). The DNA for the CDR3 is TGTGCCAGCAGCCCCCAACCGGGACAGGGTGGCGAGACCCAGTACTTC. Translated, it gives CASSPQPGQGGETQYF. The entire variable domain, with the rest obtained from reference TRBV5-5 and TRBJ2-5, is as follows: DAGVTQSPTHLIKTRGQQVTLRCSPISGHKSVSWYQQVLGQGPQFIFQYYEKEERGRGNFPDRFSARQFPNYSSELNVNALLLGDSALYLCASSPQPGQGGETQYFGPGTRLLVL.

The gene calls are TRBV18 and TRBJ1-1; TRBD1 is a possible D gene (5 bases). Germline V lookup: CDR1 KGHSH, CDR2 LQKENI. The CDR3 has 15 amino acids. V was shortened by 6 bases and J by 0 bases, with 14 bases between the two germline ends. CDR3 sequence: CASSSNQGLNTEAFF. DNA of the CDR3: TGTGCCAGCTCGTCCAACCAGGGTTTGAACACTGAAGCTTTCTTT. The variable domain in full, with the rest retrieved from reference TRBV18 and TRBJ1-1, is NAGVMQNPRHLVRRRGQEARLRCSPMKGHSHVYWYRQLPEEGLKFMVYLQKENIIDESGMPKERFSAEFPKEGPSILRIQQVVRGDSAAYFCASSSNQGLNTEAFFGQGTRLTVV.

Only one count was recorded for this clone. The CDR3 DNA reads TGCGCCAGCAGCCATACGACAGGGTCGCCCTACAATGAGCAGTTCTTC. Translated: CASSHTTGSPYNEQFF. The rearrangement joins TRBV5-1 to TRBJ2-1; 7 bases line up with TRBD1. The V gene end was trimmed by 4 bases and the J gene end by 2 bases; junction bases not matched to a gene: 9. Germline CDR1 SGHRS, CDR2 YFSETQ. This CDR3 has 16 amino acids.

The rearrangement uses TRBV2 and TRBJ2-2, with D uncertain. The V gene lost 3 bases and the J gene lost 4 bases, with 9 bases spanning the gap. Germline CDR1 and CDR2: SNHLY and FYNNEI. The CDR3 is made up of 14 amino acids. CDR3 region: CASSEIAFTGELFF. The CDR3 DNA sequence: TGTGCCAGCAGTGAGATTGCGTTCACCGGGGAGCTGTTTTTT. Based on the CDR3 plus reference TRBV2 and TRBJ2-2, the full variable domain is EPEVTQTPSHQVTQMGQEVILRCVPISNHLYFYWYRQILGQKVEFLVSFYNNEISEKSEIFDDQFSVERPDGSNFTLKIRSTKLEDSAMYFCASSEIAFTGELFFGEGSRLTVL.

The chain recombines TRBV30 with TRBJ1-2; possibly TRBD1 for D (6 bases). V was trimmed by 2 bases and J by 7 bases, leaving 14 bases between them. Per the germline V gene, CDR1 is GTSNPN and CDR2 is SVGIG (reference sequence). The CDR3 runs to 13 residues. CDR3: CAWSTTGFFGYTF. The CDR3 DNA reads as TGTGCCTGGAGTACCACAGGGTTTTTTGGCTACACCTTC. Using reference TRBV30 and TRBJ1-2 for the parts outside the CDR3, the full variable domain is SQTIHQWPATLVQPVGSPLSLECTVEGTSNPNLYWYRQAAGRGLQLLFYSVGIGQISSEVPQNLSASRPQDRQFILSSKKLLLSDSGFYLCAWSTTGFFGYTFGSGTRLTVV.

The chain couples TRBV11-3 to TRBJ2-5, with 8 bases matching TRBD1. The CDR3 spans 14 residues. Trimming cost V 5 bases and J 4 bases; bases outside gene matches: 6. Germline V gene sequence: CDR1 SGHNT, CDR2 YENEEA. The chain's CDR3 is CASSPGTGRETQYF. The CDR3 coding sequence is TGTGCCAGCAGCCCGGGGACAGGACGAGAGACCCAGTACTTC. The full variable domain, rest sourced from reference TRBV11-3 and TRBJ2-5, is EAGVVQSPRYKIIEKKQPVAFWCNPISGHNTLYWYLQNLGQGPELLIRYENEEAVDDSQLPKDRFSAERLKGVDSTLKIQPAELGDSAVYLCASSPGTGRETQYFGPGTRLLVL.

The chain links TRBV29-1 to TRBJ1-2; perhaps TRBD1 as D (6 bases). This CDR3 spans 15 amino acids. V shed 6 bases and J shed 2 bases, with 19 bases lying between them. Germline CDR1 reads SQVTM; CDR2 reads ANQGSEA. For the CDR3, the DNA is TGCAGCGTCGGGAAGTACGGGGGGCCGAACTATGGCTACACCTTC. Translation gives CSVGKYGGPNYGYTF.

The V and J genes are TRBV28 and TRBJ2-2, with 7 bases that match TRBD1. The trim removed 5 bases at V and 6 bases at J, leaving 3 bases unmatched. The germline CDR1 and CDR2 sequences are MDHEN and SYDVKM. CDR3 length: 13 amino acids. CDR3 sequence reads: CASSLGTAGELFF. The CDR3 DNA sequence: TGTGCCAGCAGTCTTGGGACAGCCGGGGAGCTGTTTTTT. The variable domain in full, completed from reference TRBV28 and TRBJ2-2, reads DVKVTQSSRYLVKRTGEKVFLECVQDMDHENMFWYRQDPGLGLRLIYFSYDVKMKEKGDIPEGYSVSREKKERFSLILESASTNQTSMYLCASSLGTAGELFFGEGSRLTVL.

This clone was detected only once. The chain recombines TRBV30 with TRBJ1-4; D gene unclear. CDR1 and CDR2 (germline): GTSNPN, SVGIG (reference sequence). CDR3 length: 12 amino acids. V was trimmed by 3 bases and J by 8 bases, leaving 10 bases between them. The CDR3 sequence: CAWSRSGEKLFF. In DNA form, the CDR3 reads TGTGCCTGGAGCCGTTCGGGGGAAAAACTGTTTTTT.

This chain links TRBV12-3 or TRBV12-4 with TRBJ2-3; D is undetermined. The CDR3 totals 12 residues. V shed 8 bases and J shed 7 bases, with 13 bases lying between them. The CDR3 sequence is CASCWSSHTQYF. CDR3 nucleotides: TGTGCCAGCTGCTGGAGCTCCCATACGCAGTATTTT.

The sample holds one count of this clone. The V and J genes are TRBV6-5 and TRBJ2-7; 10 nucleotides line up with TRBD1. CDR3 length: 13 amino acids. The J segment lost 3 bases and the V segment lost 9 bases, leaving 5 bases of the junction unmatched. The germline CDR1 and CDR2 sequences are MNHEY and SVGAGI. The CDR3 region is CARGTGDFYEQYF. CDR3 nucleotides: TGTGCCAGGGGGACAGGGGATTTCTACGAGCAGTACTTC.

This chain joins TRBV14 and TRBJ2-1, with TRBD1 matching 7 bases. CDR3 length: 14 residues. Germline V gene sequence: CDR1 SGHDN, CDR2 FVKESK. The ends lost 1 base at V and 14 bases at J; junction bases unmatched: 11. The CDR3 loop reads CASSQAVGTGEKFF. The CDR3 DNA sequence: TGTGCCAGCAGCCAAGCGGTGGGTACAGGGGAGAAGTTCTTC.

This chain links TRBV29-1 with TRBJ1-4; no clear D. The length of the CDR3 is 12 residues. Germline V gene lookup returns CDR1 SQVTM and CDR2 ANQGSEA. Trimming took 5 bases from V and 0 from J, leaving 4 bases between them. In nucleotides, the CDR3 is TGCAGCGTTCGGGCAACTAATGAAAAACTGTTTTTT. It encodes CSVRATNEKLFF.

This sequence joins TRBV28 and TRBJ2-1, with D maybe TRBD2 (7 bases). The V and J ends lost 9 bases and 2 bases respectively, with 14 bases between them. The germline V gene has CDR1 MDHEN and CDR2 SYDVKM. This CDR3 comprises 14 residues. The CDR3 DNA reads as TGTGCCAGTCTGAGGGGGGGCGCCTACAATGAGCAGTTCTTC. Translation: CASLRGGAYNEQFF.

This clone was counted once. The V call is TRBV5-1, the J call TRBJ1-2; unclear D gene. V lost 0 bases and J 6 bases, leaving 9 bases between the germline ends. Germline assignment: CDR1 SGHRS and CDR2 YFSETQ. CDR3 length: 13 amino acids. The CDR3 sequence: CASSLESLHGYTF. CDR3 sequence (DNA): TGCGCCAGCAGCTTGGAATCCCTACATGGCTACACCTTC.

With regard to this clone: Other DNA sequences in this specimen translate into the identical CDR3. This sequence joins TRBV15 and TRBJ2-5, with 9 bases that match TRBD1. CDR3 length equals 16 residues. The junction had 6 bases not matched to a gene; V was cut back by 0 bases and J by 4 bases. Looked up from germline, CDR1 is LNHNV and CDR2 is YYDKDF (reference sequence). The CDR3 spells CATSRDRGQGRETQYF. In DNA form, the CDR3 reads TGTGCCACCAGCAGAGATCGGGGACAGGGAAGAGAGACCCAGTACTTC.

The chain has TRBV5-4 and TRBJ2-1; 10 bases match TRBD2. Unmatched junction bases numbered 11, after V lost 4 bases and J lost 7 bases. This CDR3 has 16 residues. The germline CDR1 and CDR2 sequences are SGHNT and YYREEE (reference sequence). The CDR3 loop reads CASSPGPSGSINEQFF. DNA of the CDR3: TGTGCCAGCAGCCCAGGACCTAGCGGGAGTATAAATGAGCAGTTCTTC.

The chain employs TRBV5-1 and TRBJ2-7, with 7 bases identical to TRBD2. V shed 0 bases, J shed 5 bases, and the junction held 8 bases outside the gene matches. The V gene's germline CDR1 is SGHRS and CDR2 YFSETQ. The CDR3 is 15 amino acids. The CDR3 sequence is CASSLAGAGADEQYF. The CDR3 nucleotides are TGCGCCAGCAGCTTGGCCGGGGCGGGAGCGGACGAGCAGTACTTC.